Sequencing of this T cell receptor (beta chain) was carried out in a study of immune cell composition in non-small cell lung cancer. For the study at large: Lung adenocarcinoma or squamous carcinoma made up most tumours.

About this clone: Its specificity is not known.

The normal lung sample lay at least 3 cm, and maximally far, from the tumour. The data were produced by immunoSEQ multiplex PCR, yet TCRdb's version contains in-frame clones alone and is incomplete. This sample has 6,400 or so clones, with 55% to 75% found just once. Study-wide results and caveats: TIL tumour reactivity correlated with maximal tumour-associated clone frequency in adenocarcinoma. Tumour-reactive clones were not shown to match dominant in vivo tumour clones. Clones >0.5% enriched in tumour were rarer in adenocarcinoma (about 35%) than squamous (about 80%).

V was shortened by 3 bases and J by 1 base, with 15 bases between the two germline ends. Germline CDR1 reads KGHSH; CDR2 reads LQKENI. This CDR3 comprises 16 residues. The chain joins TRBV18 to TRBJ1-1, with a weak D call TRBD1 (5 bases). The origin of this receptor is a human donor with non-small cell lung cancer. The sequencing sample was made of non-adjacent lung tissue. The CDR3 here is CASSPRGYRPNTEAFF. The CDR3 DNA sequence: TGTGCCAGCTCACCGAGAGGATACAGGCCGAACACTGAAGCTTTCTTT. Filled out from reference TRBV18 and TRBJ1-1, the complete variable domain reads NAGVMQNPRHLVRRRGQEARLRCSPMKGHSHVYWYRQLPEEGLKFMVYLQKENIIDESGMPKERFSAEFPKEGPSILRIQQVVRGDSAAYFCASSPRGYRPNTEAFFGQGTRLTVV.